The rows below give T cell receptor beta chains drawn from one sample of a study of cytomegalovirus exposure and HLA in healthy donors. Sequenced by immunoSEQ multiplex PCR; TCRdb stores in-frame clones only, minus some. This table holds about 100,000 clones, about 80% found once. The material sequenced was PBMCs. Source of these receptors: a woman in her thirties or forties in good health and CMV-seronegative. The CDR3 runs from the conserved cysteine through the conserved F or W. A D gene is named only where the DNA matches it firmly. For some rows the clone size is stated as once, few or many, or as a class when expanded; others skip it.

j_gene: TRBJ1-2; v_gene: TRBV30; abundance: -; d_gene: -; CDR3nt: TGTGCCTGGAGTGCAAATTCCTATGGCTACACCTTC; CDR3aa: CAWSANSYGYTF
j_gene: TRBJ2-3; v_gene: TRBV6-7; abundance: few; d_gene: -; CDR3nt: TGTGCCAGCACCCAGGTAGGGGCTAAAGATACGCAGTATTTT; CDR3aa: CASTQVGAKDTQYF
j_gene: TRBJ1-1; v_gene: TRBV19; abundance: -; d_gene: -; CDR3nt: TGTGCCAGTAGTATCTGGAGGGAGTACCCGAACACTGAAGCTTTCTTT; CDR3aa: CASSIWREYPNTEAFF
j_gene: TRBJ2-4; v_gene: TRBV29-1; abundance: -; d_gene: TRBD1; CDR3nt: TGCAGCGTGTCCACGGGACAGGGCTGGGCTGACATTCAGTACTTC; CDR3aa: CSVSTGQGWADIQYF
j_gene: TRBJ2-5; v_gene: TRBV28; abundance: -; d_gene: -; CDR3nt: TGTGCCAGCAGTTACTTCGGAAGGGGGACCCAGTACTTC; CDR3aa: CASSYFGRGTQYF
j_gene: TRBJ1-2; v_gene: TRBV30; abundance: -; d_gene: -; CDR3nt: TGTGCCTGGACGATGACTTTTTCTACTTATGGCTACACCTTC; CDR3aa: CAWTMTFSTYGYTF
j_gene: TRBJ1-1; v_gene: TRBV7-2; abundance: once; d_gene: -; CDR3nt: TGTGCCAGCAGCCCGTACTACCCTGAAGCTTTCTTT; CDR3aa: CASSPYYPEAFF
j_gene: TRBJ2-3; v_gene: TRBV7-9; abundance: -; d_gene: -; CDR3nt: TGTGCCAGCAGCCGCTCCGGGGATACGCAGTATTTT; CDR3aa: CASSRSGDTQYF
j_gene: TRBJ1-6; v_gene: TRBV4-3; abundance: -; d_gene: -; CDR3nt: TGCGCCAGCAGCCAAGATCCCGGAGCAAGGCCCCTCCACTTT; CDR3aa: CASSQDPGARPLHF
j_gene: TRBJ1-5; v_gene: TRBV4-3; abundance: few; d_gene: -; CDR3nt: TGCGCCAGCAGCCAAGATCGAGGCAATCAGCCCCAGCATTTT; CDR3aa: CASSQDRGNQPQHF